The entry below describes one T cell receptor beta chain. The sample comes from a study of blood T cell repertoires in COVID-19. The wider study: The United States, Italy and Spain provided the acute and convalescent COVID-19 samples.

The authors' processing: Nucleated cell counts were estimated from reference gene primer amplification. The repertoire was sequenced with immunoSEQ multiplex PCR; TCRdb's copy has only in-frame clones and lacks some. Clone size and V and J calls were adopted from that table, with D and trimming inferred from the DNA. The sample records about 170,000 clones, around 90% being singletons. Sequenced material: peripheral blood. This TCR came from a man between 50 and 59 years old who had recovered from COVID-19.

CDR3 in DNA: TGTGCCAGCAGTGACGGACAGCCGCGGAGCAATCAGCCCCAGCATTTT. Translating gives CASSDGQPRSNQPQHF. This chain uses TRBV6-1 with TRBJ1-5, with D tentatively TRBD1 (6 bases). The V gene's germline CDR1 is MNHNS and CDR2 SASEGT. This CDR3 spans 16 amino acids. Trimming stripped 3 bases from V and 1 base from J, with 13 bases between.